This T cell receptor (beta chain) was retrieved from a study of T-cell memory formation after mild COVID-19. TCRdb ran MiXCR on the 5' RACE reads and lists one entry per CDR3 protein. The table lists approximately 560,000 distinct CDR3 sequences, 17% of them singletons. CDR1 is SGHRS, CDR2 YFSETQ, per germline. V dropped 4 bases and J dropped 0 bases, with 16 bases sitting between them. This CDR3 has 16 amino acids. This clonotype was sampled from an adult woman who had mild COVID-19 (a few samples of this study predate the infection). Cell type and time point are not known. The chain carries TRBV5-1 and TRBJ1-1, with D perhaps matching TRBD1 (6 bases). Sequenced input: PBMCs or a T cell subset sorted from them (not recorded which). CDR3 protein: CASSKRSGHLNTEAFF. CDR3 in DNA: TGCGCCAGCAGCAAAAGGTCGGGACACCTGAACACTGAAGCTTTCTTT. Full variable domain (missing parts from reference TRBV5-1 and TRBJ1-1): KAGVTQTPRYLIKTRGQQVTLSCSPISGHRSVSWYQQTPGQGLQFLFEYFSETQRNKGNFPGRFSGRQFSNSRSEMNVSTLELGDSALYLCASSKRSGHLNTEAFFGQGTRLTVV.